The 28 T cell receptor beta chains presented below share a single source sample, sequenced in a study of T cell responses to AZD1222 COVID-19 vaccine. TCRdb keeps only in-frame clones here, not all; method: immunoSEQ multiplex PCR. This sample has over 150,000 clones, with 90% found just once. The sequencing here drew on peripheral blood, taken on day 0 of AZD1222 vaccination. The receptors were sampled from an adult in good health.

The rearrangement joins TRBV2 to TRBJ2-3, with 11 bases that match TRBD2. Unmatched junction bases numbered 10, after V lost 10 bases and J lost 4 bases. This CDR3 is 15 amino acids long. Germline values: CDR1 SNHLY, CDR2 FYNNEI. CDR3 residues: CANRQLAGGPDTQYF. The CDR3, as DNA: TGTGCCAACCGTCAGCTAGCGGGGGGCCCAGATACGCAGTATTTT.

CDR3 nucleotides: TGTGCCACCAGTGACAAAAGTGCCCAGCCCCAGCATTTT. It specifies CATSDKSAQPQHF. The chain recombines TRBV24-1 with TRBJ1-5; D ambiguous. Germline values: CDR1 KGHDR, CDR2 SFDVKD. This CDR3 comprises 13 residues. V shed 4 bases and J shed 7 bases, with 10 bases lying between them.

The rearrangement links TRBV12-5 to TRBJ1-2; D remains ambiguous. Looked up from germline, CDR1 is LGHNT and CDR2 is FRNRAP. The CDR3 sequence is 13 residues long. V lost 1 base and J lost 4, with 7 bases in between. The CDR3 region is CASGLGLGYGYTF. CDR3 nucleotide sequence: TGTGCTAGTGGTTTGGGGCTAGGCTATGGCTACACCTTC.

This clone has a single count. The rearrangement links TRBV28 to TRBJ1-5, with D possibly being TRBD1 (5 bases). Germline V CDR1 and CDR2: MDHEN, SYDVKM. With 7 bases removed from V and 6 bases from J, the gap between germline ends came to 16 bases. The CDR3 is made up of 14 amino acids. The CDR3 sequence is CASTLHRTRQPQHF. The DNA of the CDR3 is TGTGCCAGCACCCTTCACAGGACTCGTCAGCCCCAGCATTTT.

The table lists this clone with a few counts. J is TRBJ1-4 and V is TRBV5-4; the D gene is possibly TRBD1 (6 bases). The CDR3 contains 14 residues. Germline V gene data show CDR1 as SGHNT and CDR2 as YYREEE (reference sequence). The germline V and J ends were trimmed by 0 bases and 6 bases, with 9 bases remaining between them. The CDR3 reads CASSLEWTDEKLFF. CDR3 coding DNA: TGTGCCAGCAGCTTGGAATGGACAGATGAAAAACTGTTTTTT.

The V gene is TRBV7-3, the J gene TRBJ2-5, with TRBD2 as a possible D gene (6 bases). Per germline, CDR1 SGHTA and CDR2 FQGTGA. Trimming pared 4 bases from V and 8 bases from J, leaving 11 bases between. This CDR3 is built from 12 residues. Here the CDR3 reads CASSSGAGTQYF. The CDR3 region has the DNA TGTGCCAGCAGCTCCGGGGCGGGAACCCAGTACTTC.

V is TRBV30 and J is TRBJ1-2, with TRBD1 matching 7 bases. Trimming cost V 3 bases and J 0 bases; bases outside gene matches: 10. CDR3 size: 16 residues. The germline CDR1 and CDR2 sequences are GTSNPN and SVGIG (reference sequence). The CDR3 region has the DNA TGTGCCTGGAGGGAGACCAACAGGGGACCTAACTATGGCTACACCTTC. Amino acids: CAWRETNRGPNYGYTF.

Points on this clone: Germline is not matched at one junction end, which may reflect a read error. The V gene is TRBV11-3, the J gene TRBJ1-1; no reliable D call. Germline V gives CDR1 SGHNT, CDR2 YENEEA. The CDR3 length is 11 residues. CDR3 DNA sequence: TGTGCCAGCAGCTCCGTGGGTGAACCTTTCTTT. This encodes CASSSVGEPFF.

CDR3 amino acids: CASSNGRAGAYYEQYF. CDR3 coding DNA: TGTGCCAGCAGCAACGGCCGGGCGGGAGCTTACTACGAGCAGTACTTC. The rearrangement uses TRBV27 and TRBJ2-7, with 7 bases matching TRBD2. The CDR3 spans 16 residues. With 6 bases clipped from V and 3 bases from J, the junction kept 14 bases outside the gene matches. Germline loops: CDR1 MNHEY, CDR2 SMNVEV (reference sequence).

The chain recombines TRBV28 with TRBJ2-7; 8 bases align to TRBD1. Germline values: CDR1 MDHEN, CDR2 SYDVKM. V trimming: 4 bases; J trimming: 3 bases; junction bases outside the gene matches: 11. The CDR3 runs to 16 residues. CDR3 amino acids: CASSSYTGTGGYEQYF. The CDR3 DNA sequence: TGTGCCAGCAGTTCCTACACCGGGACAGGAGGCTACGAGCAGTACTTC.

The chain uses TRBV29-1 and TRBJ1-1; tentative D call: TRBD1 (5 bases). V was trimmed by 3 bases and J by 5 bases, leaving 10 bases between them. The CDR3 runs to 12 residues. Germline CDR1 SQVTM, CDR2 ANQGSEA. The CDR3 here is CSVERGETEAFF. The CDR3, as DNA: TGCAGCGTTGAGAGGGGAGAAACTGAAGCTTTCTTT.

The rearrangement uses TRBV28 and TRBJ1-2, with a tentative D call TRBD1 (6 bases). Germline-derived CDR1 and CDR2 are MDHEN and SYDVKM. This CDR3 is 14 amino acids long. The ends were cut back, 5 bases at V and 6 bases at J, with 16 bases in the middle. CDR3 DNA sequence: TGTGCCAGCAGTATCCGGACAGTCACACATGGCTACACCTTC. Translated: CASSIRTVTHGYTF.

V gene TRBV11-2 combines with J gene TRBJ1-3; D unclear. The CDR3 contains 15 residues. V lost 4 bases and J 4 bases, leaving 14 bases between the germline ends. Germline V CDR1 and CDR2: SGHAT, FQNNGV. The CDR3 DNA reads as TGTGCCAGCAGCTACGAGACGTGGGGAGGAAACACCATATATTTT. Translated: CASSYETWGGNTIYF.

The chain combines TRBV11-3 with TRBJ1-2, with no clear D. Germline-derived CDR1 and CDR2 are SGHNT and YENEEA. CDR3 length: 14 amino acids. The V end lost 5 bases, the J end lost 0 bases, and 10 bases lay between the germline ends. The CDR3 DNA reads as TGTGCCAGCAGCCCCGCGGAAGCTAACTATGGCTACACCTTC. Its protein is CASSPAEANYGYTF.

V and J are TRBV9 and TRBJ1-1; the D gene is possibly TRBD1 (6 bases). Germline loops: CDR1 SGDLS, CDR2 YYNGEE. V was shortened by 3 bases and J by 10 bases, with 28 bases between the two germline ends. The CDR3 is 17 amino acids. DNA of the CDR3: TGTGCCAGCAGCGCGACACTACAGGGAATGGATAGTTATGGAGCTTTCTTT. Translating gives CASSATLQGMDSYGAFF.

The CDR3 protein is CASSFRTGGEQFF. CDR3 DNA sequence: TGTGCCAGCAGTTTCCGAACGGGGGGGGAGCAGTTCTTC. This chain uses TRBV12-3 or TRBV12-4 with TRBJ2-1, with TRBD2 matching 8 bases. V lost 3 bases, J lost 10 bases, and 5 bases stayed unmatched. There are 13 residues in the CDR3.

This clone showed up just once. The chain recombines TRBV6-5 with TRBJ1-5, with 7 bases that match TRBD1. The CDR3 has 14 amino acids. The V gene's germline CDR1 is MNHEY and CDR2 SVGAGI. The V and J ends lost 7 bases and 6 bases, in that order; junction bases with no gene match: 9. CDR3 in DNA: TGTGCCAGCATTGGGACGGCAGGGGGTCAGCCCCAGCATTTT. This sequence encodes CASIGTAGGQPQHF.

V gene TRBV7-2 combines with J gene TRBJ1-4; 7 nucleotides agree with TRBD1. There are 16 residues in the CDR3. CDR1 and CDR2 from the germline V gene are SGHTA and FQGNSA. The V and J ends lost 3 bases and 1 base, in that order; junction bases with no gene match: 5. This CDR3 reads CASSFSTGVTNEKLFF. The CDR3 DNA is TGTGCCAGCAGCTTCTCCACAGGGGTAACTAATGAAAAACTGTTTTTT.

This chain's CDR3 is CASSIGQSPEKLFF. DNA for the CDR3: TGTGCCAGTAGTATAGGGCAGAGCCCTGAAAAACTGTTTTTT. The chain combines TRBV19 with TRBJ1-4; D is unresolved. The V and J ends lost 1 base and 7 bases respectively, with 10 bases between them. Germline assignment: CDR1 LNHDA and CDR2 SQIVND (reference sequence). This CDR3 comprises 14 residues.

V is TRBV4-1 and J is TRBJ1-1; maybe TRBD1 (6 bases). Germline V gives CDR1 MGHRA, CDR2 YSYEKL. V shed 0 bases and J shed 3 bases, with 11 bases lying between them. The CDR3 length is 15 residues. The CDR3 loop is CASSQDTGRYTEAFF. CDR3 in DNA: TGCGCCAGCAGCCAAGACACAGGGAGGTACACTGAAGCTTTCTTT.

The V and J genes are TRBV7-9 and TRBJ1-2; D ambiguous. The length of the CDR3 is 16 residues. The V end was cut by 1 base, the J end by 8 bases, with 20 bases between. CDR1 and CDR2 from the germline V gene are SEHNR and FQNEAQ (reference sequence). CDR3 sequence (DNA): TGTGCCAGCAGCTTAGGGCCGTCATCAAACTTGAGGGGCTACACCTTC. This gives the protein CASSLGPSSNLRGYTF. The full variable domain, in which reference TRBV7-9 and TRBJ1-2 provide the parts outside the CDR3, is DTGVSQNPRHKITKRGQNVTFRCDPISEHNRLYWYRQTLGQGPEFLTYFQNEAQLEKSRLLSDRFSAERPKGSFSTLEIQRTEQGDSAMYLCASSLGPSSNLRGYTFGSGTRLTVV.

The V call is TRBV4-1, the J call TRBJ1-5, with unresolved D. Trimming cost V 5 bases and J 0 bases, with 5 bases left between them. The CDR3 has 13 amino acids. CDR1 MGHRA and CDR2 YSYEKL come from the germline V gene. The CDR3 loop is CASSVDSNQPQHF. CDR3 nucleotide sequence: TGCGCCAGCAGCGTAGATAGCAATCAGCCCCAGCATTTT.

The chain recombines TRBV5-1 with TRBJ1-2; the match to TRBD1 covers 9 bases. The germline V gene has CDR1 SGHRS and CDR2 YFSETQ. CDR3 size: 15 residues. The V gene end was trimmed by 0 bases and the J gene end by 1 base; junction bases not matched to a gene: 1. The CDR3 nucleotides are TGCGCCAGCAGCTTGGAGACAGGGGGTAACTATGGCTACACCTTC. Translated: CASSLETGGNYGYTF.

J is TRBJ1-2 and V is TRBV6-4; D gene ambiguous. Trimming stripped 2 bases from V and 8 bases from J, with 9 bases between. The CDR3 is made up of 12 amino acids. In germline, CDR1 is MRHNA, CDR2 SNTAGT. The CDR3 sequence: CASSDGVGGYTF. The CDR3, as DNA: TGTGCCAGCAGTGACGGAGTTGGGGGCTACACCTTC.

The V gene is TRBV11-3, the J gene TRBJ2-1; 12 nucleotides align to TRBD2. Germline-derived CDR1 and CDR2 are SGHNT and YENEEA. This CDR3 region has 18 residues. V lost 5 bases to trimming and J lost 4 bases; unmatched junction nucleotides: 12. The CDR3 nucleotides are TGTGCCAGCAGCCCGGGGCTAGCGGGGGGGTTCCCGTACAATGAGCAGTTCTTC. This codes for CASSPGLAGGFPYNEQFF.

V gene TRBV2 combines with J gene TRBJ1-1; D possibly corresponds to TRBD1 (5 bases). CDR3 length: 11 residues. Trimming pared 3 bases from V and 10 bases from J, leaving 9 bases between. Germline lookup yields CDR1 SNHLY and CDR2 FYNNEI. The CDR3 loop reads CASSDRDGAFF. The CDR3 DNA sequence: TGTGCCAGCAGTGATCGGGACGGAGCTTTCTTT.

The chain carries TRBV5-1 and TRBJ1-2; D ambiguous. The length of the CDR3 is 13 residues. The germline V and J ends were trimmed by 0 bases and 8 bases, with 11 bases remaining between them. CDR1 is SGHRS, CDR2 YFSETQ, per germline. CDR3 in DNA: TGCGCCAGCAGCTTGGAAGCCCCGTTAGGCTACACCTTC. Encoded protein: CASSLEAPLGYTF.

This sequence joins TRBV19 and TRBJ1-2; perhaps TRBD1 as D (5 bases). This CDR3 comprises 15 residues. V lost 2 bases, J lost 6 bases, and 16 bases lay in between. CDR1 is LNHDA and CDR2 is SQIVND in the germline V gene (reference sequence). CDR3 amino acids: CASSISRGRGNGYTF. CDR3 nucleotide sequence: TGTGCCAGTAGTATAAGTAGGGGTCGTGGAAATGGCTACACCTTC.